This T cell receptor beta chain appears in the sequencing data of a study of blood T cell repertoires in COVID-19. Study overall: Both acute and convalescent COVID-19 samples were obtained from the United States, Italy and Spain.

Method: immunoSEQ multiplex PCR; TCRdb's copy keeps in-frame clones and lacks some. The sample yields fewer than 250,000 clones, just under 90% seen once. The V gene end was trimmed by 4 bases and the J gene end by 5 bases; junction bases not matched to a gene: 10. Germline CDR1 LGHDT, CDR2 YNNKEL (reference sequence). The CDR3 totals 15 residues. The rearrangement joins TRBV3-1 (or the pseudogene TRBV3-2) to TRBJ1-1; TRBD1 aligns across 7 bases. Material for sequencing was PBMCs or T cells enriched from blood (not recorded which). This sequence originates from a man aged 50-60 years who had been exposed to COVID-19. CDR3 DNA: TGTGCCAGCAGCCCGCAGGGAAGGGGGCTAACTGAAGCTTTCTTT. It is translated as CASSPQGRGLTEAFF.